The 3 T cell receptor beta chains given below trace back to one sample, sequenced in a study of spatial heterogeneity in lung cancer. Via MiXCR, TCRdb re-called the 5' RACE reads, giving one row per CDR3 protein. The table lists 19,000 or so distinct CDR3 sequences, about a fifth of them singletons. The time point is: sample taken at primary tumor resection. No cell sorting; template was whole RNA from tumor, lung tissue or PBMC. The sample consisted of PBMCs, taken at surgery. The receptors stem from a female donor with early-stage non-small cell lung cancer.

By sample share, this clonotype is medium-sized. The chain links TRBV20-1 to TRBJ1-5; unclear D gene. The CDR3 is made up of 13 amino acids. The germline gives CDR1 DFQATT, CDR2 SNEGSKA (reference sequence). V was clipped by 5 bases and J by 7 bases, with 15 bases between them. CDR3 nucleotide sequence: TGCAGTGCTGGGATTACGTGGGGACAGCCCCAGCATTTT. Translated, it gives CSAGITWGQPQHF.

The chain has TRBV7-9 and TRBJ2-1, with D unclear. Germline V lookup: CDR1 SEHNR, CDR2 FQNEAQ (reference sequence). The CDR3 covers 12 residues. Between the trimmed V and J ends, which lost 1 base and 8 bases, there was a span of 6 bases. In nucleotides, the CDR3 is TGTGCCAGCAGCTTAGGGGTCCATGAGCAGTTCTTC. Its translation: CASSLGVHEQFF.

This clonotype was recorded at least ten times. The chain uses TRBV2 and TRBJ2-7; 8 bases line up with TRBD2. Germline V gene sequence: CDR1 SNHLY, CDR2 FYNNEI. Trimming cost V 0 bases and J 12 bases; bases outside gene matches: 13. CDR3 length equals 15 residues. CDR3 loop: CASSEAGTRDRSMYF. The CDR3 DNA follows: TGTGCCAGCAGTGAAGCCGGGACTAGAGACCGCTCGATGTACTTC.